This TCR beta chain was identified in a study of post-analysis software for immune sequencing data. Study context: The disease courses covered relapsing-remitting, secondary progressive and progressive-relapsing multiple sclerosis.

Findings of the study overall: Compared with controls, patients had more of roughly 5 TRBV segments, including TRBV5-6, TRBV5-1 and TRBV20-1. Co-batched samples clustered tightly together by F measure.

This clonotype was counted many times. Its antigen is not identified. Unique molecular identifiers had been added to the TCR beta cDNA libraries. Each batch of about 0.95 to 11 million T cells produced roughly 0.5 million cDNA molecules. TCRdb itself ran the PCR reads through MiXCR, one entry per CDR3 protein. The table includes around 770,000 distinct CDR3 sequences, about 43% detected once. Germline CDR1 and CDR2: ENHRY and SYGVKD. V lost 11 bases and J lost 5, with 13 bases in between. The CDR3 length is 11 residues. The V and J genes are TRBV10-3 and TRBJ2-7; D may be TRBD2 (7 bases). The sequenced sample was blood. The receptor was isolated from a girl under 18 with multiple sclerosis. CDR3 sequence reads: CAGGGRDEQYF. CDR3 bases: TGTGCCGGGGGGGGCAGGGACGAGCAGTACTTC.